Below, 14 T cell receptor beta chains from the same sample are listed, as sequenced in a study of T cells expressing NK-cell markers. TCRdb re-called the 5' RACE reads; one entry per CDR3 protein, DNA not given. Here the sample table reports fewer than 300,000 distinct CDR3 sequences. Input material: blood T cells: a sorted CD56 or NKG2C T cell subset, CD4+ or CD8+ T cells, or bulk PBMC T cells (not recorded which). These receptors were obtained from a woman between 18 and 70 years old in good health.

The CDR3 sequence is CASAGRLAGGTGELFF. The genes are TRBV4-3 and TRBJ2-2; the TRBD2 assignment by TCRdb is unverifiable without DNA. CDR1 is LGHNA, CDR2 YSLEER, per germline. The CDR3 covers 16 residues.

The chain carries TRBV12-3 or TRBV12-4 and TRBJ1-5. This CDR3 is 14 amino acids long. This CDR3 is CASKSWTANQPQHF.

The rearrangement uses TRBV12-3 or TRBV12-4 and TRBJ2-2. The CDR3 spans 16 residues. This chain's CDR3 is CASGVSYGSVTGELFF.

This chain connects TRBV6-2 or TRBV6-3 to TRBJ2-7; TCRdb reports TRBD1, a call that lacks DNA to check it against. Looked up from germline, CDR1 is MNHEY and CDR2 is SVGEGT. The CDR3 spans 14 residues. CDR3 sequence reads: CATDQGANVYEQYF.

The rearrangement links TRBV5-1 to TRBJ2-7; there is no DNA to check the TCRdb D call of TRBD1. Germline values: CDR1 SGHRS, CDR2 YFSETQ. The CDR3 has 15 amino acids. This CDR3 is CASSSLQGDKYEQYF.

The chain combines TRBV11-2 with TRBJ2-3; TCRdb picks TRBD1, but there is no DNA to check that call. Germline CDR1 reads SGHAT; CDR2 reads FQNNGV. This CDR3 region has 18 residues. CDR3 amino acids: CASSLRTGISSSTDTQYF.

The chain employs TRBV19 and TRBJ2-6; there is no DNA to check the TCRdb D call of TRBD1. The germline CDR1 and CDR2 sequences are LNHDA and SQIVND (reference sequence). CDR3 length: 16 residues. The CDR3 loop reads CASSIQGAAGANVLTF. The complete variable domain, with remaining parts taken from reference TRBV19 and TRBJ2-6, reads DGGITQSPKYLFRKEGQNVTLSCEQNLNHDAMYWYRQDPGQGLRLIYYSQIVNDFQKGDIAEGYSVSREKKESFPLTVTSAQKNPTAFYLCASSIQGAAGANVLTFGAGSRLTVL.

The gene calls are TRBV6-5 and TRBJ2-3; TCRdb outputs TRBD2, but without DNA this stays unchecked. This CDR3 is built from 16 residues. Germline V gene sequence: CDR1 MNHEY, CDR2 SVGAGI. This CDR3 is CASSYSKFGSVDTQYF.

The chain combines TRBV5-1 with TRBJ2-3. The CDR3 sequence is 13 residues long. Germline lookup yields CDR1 SGHRS and CDR2 YFSETQ. CDR3 residues: CASSLFRTDTQYF.

The rearrangement links TRBV7-8 to TRBJ2-3. The germline gives CDR1 SGHVS, CDR2 FQNEAQ. There are 15 residues in the CDR3. CDR3 residues: CASSFSGTSTDTQYF.

The CDR3 loop reads CSASLAGPGETQYF. This chain uses TRBV20-1 with TRBJ2-5; the D call from TCRdb, TRBD2, cannot be confirmed without DNA. CDR1 is DFQATT and CDR2 is SNEGSKA in the germline V gene (reference sequence). This CDR3 contains 14 residues.

The chain uses TRBV3-1 and TRBJ2-3. Germline V gene lookup returns CDR1 LGHDT and CDR2 YNNKEL (reference sequence). CDR3 length: 12 amino acids. This chain's CDR3 is CASSQVGGTQYF.

The chain combines TRBV4-3 with TRBJ1-4; TCRdb picks TRBD1, but there is no DNA to check that call. Germline lookup yields CDR1 LGHNA and CDR2 YSLEER. The CDR3 consists of 14 residues. The chain's CDR3 is CASSPHGGEEKLFF.

The V gene is TRBV4-3, the J gene TRBJ2-1; TCRdb calls TRBD1, which cannot be checked without DNA. The CDR3 runs 15 residues. Germline V gives CDR1 LGHNA, CDR2 YSLEER. The CDR3 loop reads CASSQPGGPNNEQFF.